This TCR beta chain was found in a study of T-cell reconstitution after alpha-beta-depleted transplantation in children. Study-level findings and limits: Newly produced T cells mostly accounted for T-cell counts and diversity one year post-transplant.

This clonotype was counted at least ten times. Its specificity is not known. The TCRbeta library was prepared with unique molecular identifiers. Via MiXCR, TCRdb re-called the PCR reads, giving one row per CDR3 protein. This table holds about a million distinct CDR3 sequences, 25% to 35% found once. This CDR3 has 12 residues. Trimming removed 3 bases from V and 4 bases from J; junction bases left unmatched: 2. CDR1 is DFQATT and CDR2 is SNEGSKA in the germline V gene (reference sequence). This clonotype originated in a boy in the first two years of life who had a stem cell transplant for SCID, so the T cells may come from the graft donor. V usage is TRBV20-1 and J usage is TRBJ2-5; 7 bases align to TRBD2. The source was PBMCs, mostly from graft donor cells, collected 360 days after TCRalphabeta/CD19-depleted stem cell transplant. The CDR3 spells CSASGGRETQYF. CDR3 coding DNA: TGCAGTGCTAGCGGGGGGAGAGAGACCCAGTACTTC.